The subject of this entry is one TCR beta chain. Its antigen remains unknown. This entry is derived from a study of cytotoxic CD8 clonotypes in ibrutinib-treated CLL. Study context: Roughly 10 relapsed/refractory, about 14 treatment-naive; around 18 IGHV unmutated. Averaging across samples gave roughly 250,000 productive templates and approximately 87,000 productive rearrangements.

Study-wide results and caveats: T-cell clonality at baseline went above that of age-matched healthy donors and rose and fell with circulating CD8+ T-cell counts.

Losses at the gene ends were 10 bases for V and 4 bases for J; bases not matched to a gene: 6. Germline CDR1 ENHRY, CDR2 SYGVKD. This CDR3 is 14 amino acids long. The planned depth of sequencing spanned 1 in 200,000 to 1 in 1 million T cells. Method: immunoSEQ multiplex PCR; TCRdb's copy keeps in-frame clones and lacks some. Among about 85,000 clones listed, 70% to 80% were seen once. The clonotype was recovered from a human donor with chronic lymphocytic leukemia. The sample here was PBMCs, taken after 12 months of ibrutinib treatment. The chain employs TRBV10-3 and TRBJ2-1; the match to TRBD2 covers 11 bases. The CDR3 here is CATETSGEYNEQFF. The CDR3, as DNA: TGTGCCACCGAGACTAGCGGGGAATACAATGAGCAGTTCTTC.